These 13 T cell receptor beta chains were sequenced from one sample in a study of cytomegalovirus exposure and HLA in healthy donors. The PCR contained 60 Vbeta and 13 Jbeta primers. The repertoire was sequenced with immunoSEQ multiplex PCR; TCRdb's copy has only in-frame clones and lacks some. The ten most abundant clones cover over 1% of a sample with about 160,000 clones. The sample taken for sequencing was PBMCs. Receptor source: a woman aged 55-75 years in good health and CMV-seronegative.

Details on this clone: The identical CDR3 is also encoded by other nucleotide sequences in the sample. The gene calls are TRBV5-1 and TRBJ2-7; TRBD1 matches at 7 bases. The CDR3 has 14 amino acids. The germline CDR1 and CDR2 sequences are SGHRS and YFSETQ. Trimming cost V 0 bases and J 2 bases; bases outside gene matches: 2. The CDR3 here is CASSLDRGTYEQYF. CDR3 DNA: TGCGCCAGCAGCTTGGACAGGGGCACCTACGAGCAGTACTTC. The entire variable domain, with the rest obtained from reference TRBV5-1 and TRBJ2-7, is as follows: KAGVTQTPRYLIKTRGQQVTLSCSPISGHRSVSWYQQTPGQGLQFLFEYFSETQRNKGNFPGRFSGRQFSNSRSEMNVSTLELGDSALYLCASSLDRGTYEQYFGPGTRLTVT.

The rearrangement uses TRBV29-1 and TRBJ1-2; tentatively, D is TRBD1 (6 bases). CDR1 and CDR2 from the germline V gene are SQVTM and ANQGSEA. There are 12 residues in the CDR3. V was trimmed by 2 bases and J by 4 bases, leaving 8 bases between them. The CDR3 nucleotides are TGCAGCGTTGAAAGGGGGTTCTATGGCTACACCTTC. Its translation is CSVERGFYGYTF. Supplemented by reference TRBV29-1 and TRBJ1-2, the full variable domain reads SAVISQKPSRDICQRGTSLTIQCQVDSQVTMMFWYRQQPGQSLTLIATANQGSEATYESGFVIDKFPISRPNLTFSTLTVSNMSPEDSSIYLCSVERGFYGYTFGSGTRLTVV.

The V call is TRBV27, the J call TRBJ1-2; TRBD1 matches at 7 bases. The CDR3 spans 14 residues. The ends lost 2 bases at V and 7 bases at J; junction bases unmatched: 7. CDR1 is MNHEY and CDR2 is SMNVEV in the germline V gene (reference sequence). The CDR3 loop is CASSLTGALGGYTF. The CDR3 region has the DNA TGTGCCAGCAGTTTAACAGGGGCATTGGGTGGCTACACCTTC.

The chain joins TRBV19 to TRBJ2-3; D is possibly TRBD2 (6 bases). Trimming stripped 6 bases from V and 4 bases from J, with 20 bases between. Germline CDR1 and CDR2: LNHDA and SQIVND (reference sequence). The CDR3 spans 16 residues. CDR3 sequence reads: CASSLMEGEQADTQYF. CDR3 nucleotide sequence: TGTGCCAGTAGCTTAATGGAGGGAGAACAAGCAGATACGCAGTATTTT.

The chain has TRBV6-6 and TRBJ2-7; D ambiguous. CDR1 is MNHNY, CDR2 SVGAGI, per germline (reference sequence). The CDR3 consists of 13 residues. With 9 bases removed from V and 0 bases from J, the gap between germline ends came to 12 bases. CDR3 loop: CASRTDHSYEQYF. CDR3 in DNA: TGTGCCAGTCGTACAGACCACTCCTACGAGCAGTACTTC.

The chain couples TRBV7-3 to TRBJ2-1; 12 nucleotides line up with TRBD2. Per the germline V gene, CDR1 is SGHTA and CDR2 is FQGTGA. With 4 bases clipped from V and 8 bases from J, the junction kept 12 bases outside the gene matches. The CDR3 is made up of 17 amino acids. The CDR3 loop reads CASSSPSGRAGTDEQFF. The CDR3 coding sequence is TGTGCCAGCAGCTCCCCTAGCGGGAGGGCTGGGACCGATGAGCAGTTCTTC.

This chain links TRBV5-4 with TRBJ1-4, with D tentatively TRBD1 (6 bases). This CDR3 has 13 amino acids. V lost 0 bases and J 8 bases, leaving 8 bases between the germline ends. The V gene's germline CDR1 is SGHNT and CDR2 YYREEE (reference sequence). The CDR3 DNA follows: TGTGCCAGCAGCTTGGGTCAGGGGGAAAAACTGTTTTTT. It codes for CASSLGQGEKLFF.

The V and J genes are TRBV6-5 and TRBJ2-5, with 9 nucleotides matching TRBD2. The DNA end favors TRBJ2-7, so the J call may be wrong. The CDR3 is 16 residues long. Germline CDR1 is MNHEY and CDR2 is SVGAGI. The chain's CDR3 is CASSYFIAGALYEQYF. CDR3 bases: TGTGCCAGCAGTTACTTTATAGCGGGAGCGCTCTACGAGCAGTACTTC.

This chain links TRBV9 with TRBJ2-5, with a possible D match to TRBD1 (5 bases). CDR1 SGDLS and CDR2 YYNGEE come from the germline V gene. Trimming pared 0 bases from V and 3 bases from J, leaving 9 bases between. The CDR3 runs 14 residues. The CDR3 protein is CASSVVPREETQYF. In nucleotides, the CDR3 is TGTGCCAGCAGCGTAGTTCCCAGGGAAGAGACCCAGTACTTC.

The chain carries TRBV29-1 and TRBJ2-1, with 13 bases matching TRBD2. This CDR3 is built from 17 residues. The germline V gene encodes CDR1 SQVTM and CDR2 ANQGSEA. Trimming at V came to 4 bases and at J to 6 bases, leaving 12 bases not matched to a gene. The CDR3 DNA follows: TGCAGCGTTGGTGGGACAGGCAGGACTAGCGGGAGCAATGAGCAGTTCTTC. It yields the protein CSVGGTGRTSGSNEQFF.

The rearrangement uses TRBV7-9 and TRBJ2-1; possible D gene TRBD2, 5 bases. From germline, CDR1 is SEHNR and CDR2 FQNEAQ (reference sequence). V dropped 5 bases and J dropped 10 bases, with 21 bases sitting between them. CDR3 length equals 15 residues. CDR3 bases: TGTGCCAGCAGCCCTCTGGGGAGAGGGCCGTTGGAGCAGTTCTTC. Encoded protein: CASSPLGRGPLEQFF.

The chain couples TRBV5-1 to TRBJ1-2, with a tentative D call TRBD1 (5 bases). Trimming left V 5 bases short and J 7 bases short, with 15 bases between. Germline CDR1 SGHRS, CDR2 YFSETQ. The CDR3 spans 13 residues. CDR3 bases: TGCGCCAGCAGTGAGGCCGTTAGGGGTGGCTACACCTTC. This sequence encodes CASSEAVRGGYTF.

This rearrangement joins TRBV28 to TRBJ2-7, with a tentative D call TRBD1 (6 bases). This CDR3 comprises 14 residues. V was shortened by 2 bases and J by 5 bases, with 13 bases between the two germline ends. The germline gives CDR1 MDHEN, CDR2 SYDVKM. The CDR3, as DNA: TGTGCCAGCAGTTTACTGGCAGGGGAAGACGAGCAGTACTTC. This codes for CASSLLAGEDEQYF.